This T cell receptor (beta chain) originates from a study of cytomegalovirus exposure and HLA in healthy donors (TCRdb year 2017). About the full investigation: An earlier analysis of 587 of the donors reported around 280 Gb of sequence data and roughly 120 million unique TCR beta sequences obtained from 180 million or so T cells. Around 320 gigabases of sequencing data and 80 million or so unique TCR sequences were included in an early release covering 550 to 800 HLA-typed donors. Of the approximately 400 genotyped donors, 81% fell in the genetic ancestry cluster associated with self-reported Caucasian donors. The study aimed to test whether signatures of past pathogen exposure could be identified by cataloging public T cell receptors. Using immunosequencing, the study profiled T cell repertoires from 666 subjects and related those repertoires to cytomegalovirus serostatus. Besides the first cohort of about 730 subjects, a separate validation cohort made up of roughly 130 different subjects was used. To predict cytomegalovirus infection status, the study brought together high-throughput TCR immunosequencing, statistical association of individual TCRs with disease status, and machine learning. In a later analysis, previously published TCR beta repertoires from 666 donors were re-analyzed and high-resolution HLA genotyping was added so that TCR occurrence patterns could be studied. Rather than using new phenotypic data, the later analysis identified candidate immune exposures from TCR beta sequences and from how often those sequences occurred across donors. In an earlier analysis of 587 of the donors, high-throughput TCR beta sequencing was used to judge whether each TCR beta V gene segment behaved as functional or pseudogenic. Donor age, sex, ethnicity and CMV serostatus were collected together with the repertoire data. Genome-wide SNP genotypes for about 60% of the 666 donors were used in a later genetic analysis, which treated that subset as a discovery cohort. All discovery cohort repertoires had been generated on a single sequencing platform. Both class I and class II loci were covered by HLA typing, at four-digit resolution. The number of donors typed differed by locus, with about 629-640 for A, B, C, DRB1 and DQB1, approximately 500 for DQA1, over 600 for DPA1, and some 470 for DPB1. A few DR-DQ haplotypes were treated as single units for association and clustering because of strong linkage in the cohort. Among around 400 genotyped donors of the cohort, an average of about 240,000 unique TCR beta nucleotide sequences were sequenced per donor, roughly 20% of them non-productive. General findings and caveats noted by the study authors: Strong co-occurrence of HLA alleles, especially DR and DQ, made assigning TCR associations to individual alleles difficult. Because counts were too low, roughly 16 rarely observed V segments, including chromosome 9 orphons, were excluded from the earlier analysis of 500 to 700 of the donors. According to a later analysis, most CMV-associated TCR beta chains appeared to be HLA-restricted, and the HLA associations seemed to be driven largely by CMV exposure. In the study, 150 to 200 TCR beta chains were listed as associated with cytomegalovirus. An association between a missense DCLRE1C variant and V-gene and J-gene trimming of TCR beta chains was found in a later genetic analysis and replicated in an independent cohort. For the cohort, immune exposure information was limited to CMV serostatus. Broadly in line with IMGT annotations, most TCR beta V segments showed up in productive rearrangements about 87% or about 30% of the time in an earlier analysis of some 590 of the donors. In a later analysis, HLA-associated TCR beta chains were found to be more clonally expanded and to have lower generation probabilities than equally common non-associated chains. A further reported finding was that TCR beta sequences accurately predicted the HLA-A and HLA-B alleles for most subjects in the first cohort. According to the authors, the approach could potentially be generalized to other disease states and immunological phenotypes. While some public TCRs were present in many individuals, most TCR sequences turned up only very rarely across donors. Specific HLA alleles were associated with some 15,000 TCR beta sequences at a false discovery rate of 0.05 in a later analysis. Because HLA typing was missing for some donors at each locus, association tests included only the typed subset. Correlated functional status among segregating V segments might be attributable to linkage disequilibrium, but an unknown experimental factor could not be ruled out. This cohort had only TCR beta chains sequenced, and the lack of alpha or paired-chain data limited which features could be detected. The presence/absence analyses assumed that sequencing depth was roughly uniform across donors, and that assumption may not be true. In a later analysis, several top co-occurrence clusters were reported to appear linked to parvovirus B19, influenza, CMV and Epstein-Barr virus. Three of the identified cytomegalovirus-associated TCR beta chains were confirmed in vitro to be specific for cytomegalovirus antigens. Some IMGT-functional V segments, including TRBV6-2 and TRBV6-3, could not be told apart with the 87-base-pair reads, so those segments were excluded. The classifier was reported to diagnose cytomegalovirus status with high specificity and sensitivity in both the original cohort and the validation cohort. A cluster of highly shared sequence variants was judged likely to be a technical artifact of the sequencing pipeline. In a later analysis, the rate of TCR association differed among HLA loci, with DRB1 alleles having the most associated TCRs and HLA-C alleles having the fewest. A later genetic analysis reported fewer N-insertions in productive TCRs among donors in an Asian-associated ancestry cluster than the roughly 700-donor mean.

About this clone itself: No antigen is known for it. No qualities accompany the bases; no much larger clone lies one base away.

There are 12 amino acids in the CDR3, from cysteine to phenylalanine inclusive. Kept here is only the CDR3 DNA, which spans 36 bases and is read in frame from base 1. V loses 6 bases at its end and J loses 3 bases; junction bases beyond the gene matches: 1. The germline V gene encodes CDR1 MNHEY and CDR2 SVGAGI. Library preparation used the immunoSEQ multiplex PCR assay. The multiplex PCR relied on a mix of 60 forward primers for TCR Vbeta segments and 13 reverse primers for TCR Jbeta segments. The CDR3 region of rearranged TCR beta genes was amplified from genomic DNA by a multiplex PCR assay. On the Illumina HiSeq System, the amplified TCR beta libraries were sequenced as 87-base-pair reads. In the authors' own workflow: A later analysis counted about 80 million unique TCR beta chains across the 700 or so repertoires, and roughly 10 million of these chains were shared by at least two donors. To remove PCR and sequencing errors, raw reads were error-corrected and collapsed into unique sequences using a nearest-neighbor algorithm that merged closely related sequences. Alignment of CDR3 sequences to IMGT reference sequences was used to assign V, D and J gene segments. Each retained sequence needed at least a six-nucleotide match to both a V gene segment and a J gene segment. A rearrangement counted as productive if the CDR3 had no stop codons and remained in frame with V and J, and every other rearrangement counted as non-productive. Following IMGT convention, CDR3 was defined as the stretch from the second conserved V-encoded cysteine up to the conserved J-encoded phenylalanine. The earlier analysis of 500 to 750 of the donors excluded any sequence lacking an unambiguous match to a single V gene segment. An earlier analysis of several hundred of the donors called V segments functional above 56.7% productive rearrangements and segregating when the between-donor standard deviation exceeded 5%. A statistical classification framework was developed to diagnose cytomegalovirus status using the catalog of TCR beta chain sequences. A later analysis assigned V and J genes by comparing TCR nucleotide sequences with IMGT/GENE-DB human TR gene sequences. In a later analysis, CDR3 sequences and most-parsimonious VDJ recombination scenarios were assigned using the TCRdist pipeline. In a later analysis, every TCR beta chain was defined by the combination of its CDR3 amino acid sequence and its V-gene family, and reads without a unique V-gene family were dropped. A later analysis removed 592 highly shared, low-generation-probability nucleotide sequences to deal with suspected cross-contamination and a sequencing artifact. In a later analysis, a clonal expansion index for each public chain was calculated from normalized within-repertoire ranks of inferred template counts. In a later analysis, generation probabilities were computed using a VDJ recombination model fitted to out-of-frame rearrangements, and the results were checked against IGoR. Hypergeometric tests were used in a later analysis to score TCR-TCR, TCR-HLA and TCR-CMV co-occurrence, with a repertoire-size bias correction applied to the TCR pairs. A later analysis estimated false discovery rates by permuting HLA or CMV assignments 20 times. In a later analysis, co-occurring TCRs were grouped using DBSCAN, and TCRdist sequence similarity was added for clustering within HLA-allele-positive subsets. For co-occurrence clustering, repertoires with fewer than 30,000 or more than 120,000 public chains were excluded, along with a handful of repertoires with anomalous nucleotide sharing. The table comes from immuneACCESS by way of TCRdb, which keeps in-frame sequences with V and J called. Part of the clones is missing from these tables; in studies checked, under half for an unresolved V gene and the rest for unknown reasons. V and J calls plus clone size are reproduced from that table; the DNA served to infer D and trimming. The table for this sample lists some 91,000 clones; under 80% of them were counted only once. The leading ten clones occupy around 7% of the sample.

In total, about 650 healthy bone marrow donors made up the cohort. Cohort members were all nominally healthy when sampled, although unrecorded immune exposures were likely present. The donor was CMV seropositive and belonged to the group of 250 to 300 seropositive cohort members. Each donor provided a peripheral blood sample, and peripheral blood mononuclear cells were used for TCR beta sequencing. The Qiagen DNeasy Blood Extraction Kit was used to extract genomic DNA from the blood cell samples. The chain is made from TRBV6-5 and TRBJ2-7; TRBD1 fits 8 bases in the junction. The sequence came from a man in his forties in good health and CMV-seropositive. The sample consisted of PBMCs. The CDR3 reads CASSTGGYEQYF. The nucleotide sequence reads as follows: TGTGCCAGCAGCACAGGGGGCTACGAGCAGTACTTC.